This T cell receptor beta chain was recovered during a study of regulatory T cells (dated by TCRdb to the late 2010s). The study in broad terms: The study compared T-cell receptor beta repertoires of sorted regulatory, conventional CD4+ and CD8+ T cells between CD3G-deficient patients and healthy controls. What the research found in general, with its limitations: Restricted unique TRB V-J pairs and skewed V and J gene usage were observed in patient repertoires, most markedly in regulatory T cells. Hydrophobic residues at CDR3 positions 6 and 7 were enriched in conventional CD4+ T cells from CD3G-deficient patients, suggesting more self-reactive specificities.

Evidence of autoimmunity was found in all CD3G-deficient patients, and more severe autoimmunity was observed in two of the patients. At testing, patients were between 2 and 39 years old and showed lower naive and higher memory CD4+ and CD8+ T-cell proportions. CD4+ cells were FACS-sorted into CD25-high CD127-low regulatory T cells and CD25-low CD127-high conventional CD4+ T cells. The patient group comprised roughly 6 individuals with CD3G deficiency. An international network of physicians across the United States, Europe and Asia provided the patient samples and clinical data. Peripheral blood mononuclear cells were isolated by Ficoll density separation. For the multiplex PCR, 52 forward TRBV primers and 13 reverse TRBJ primers were used, and amplification bias was corrected with both assay-based and computational methods. Within the immunoSEQ assay, multiplex PCR amplified rearranged TRB loci from genomic DNA. TRB amplicons were sequenced using an Illumina HiSeq platform. Turning to the authors' computational methods: Custom algorithms error-filtered the raw sequences and aligned them to reference gene sequences, after which the immunoSEQ online tools were used for analysis. Productive and nonproductive TRB rearrangement frequencies were evaluated among both unique and total sequences. The likelihood of self-reactivity was estimated by examining two features, hydrophobicity and amino acid composition, of TRB CDR3 positions 6 and 7. Groups were compared by t tests, Mann-Whitney tests or two-way ANOVA performed in Prism software. TCRdb provides this immuneACCESS table in a form limited to in-frame rearrangements. Some clones are lacking; in checked studies, under half of them reflect an unresolved V gene, and why the rest are absent is not known. V and J calls and clone size are copied from that table; D and trimming were computed from the DNA. The table for this sample lists about 35,000 clones; approximately 89% of them were counted only once. The biggest ten clones account for roughly 2.2% of the sample.

The germline V gene (reference sequence) sets CDR1 to LNHDA and CDR2 to SQIVND. The CDR3, cysteine through phenylalanine, is 15 amino acids long. Only the CDR3 part of the read is kept: 45 bases, read in frame from the first base. Germline trimming: 9 bases from V, 0 bases from J; junction bases outside gene matches: 6. About this clone itself: Its antigen is unknown. No qualities accompany the bases; no much larger clone lies one base away.

The receptor chain draws on TRBV19 and TRBJ2-1, with 9 central nucleotides matching TRBD2. The source is a person between 18 and 30 years old with CD3G deficiency. The sequencing input was conventional CD4+ T cells sorted from blood. The DNA sequence is TGTGCCAGCCGCCAAGCGGGGGGCTCCTACAATGAGCAGTTCTTC. Its translation reads: CASRQAGGSYNEQFF.